One and the same sample provided the 26 T cell receptor beta chains below, sequenced in a study of T cells in Graves' hyperthyroidism and ophthalmopathy. There were TCR beta CDR3 regions amplified from RNA transcripts. With the HTBI primer set, the TCR CDR3 went through a first round of RT-PCR. TCRdb re-called the multiplex PCR reads through MiXCR, storing one row per CDR3 protein. The data show 700,000 to 950,000 distinct CDR3 sequences, with over 35% seen just once and approximately 31% held by the top ten. The material sequenced was blood. These receptor sequences come from a woman aged 40 to 50 with Graves' hyperthyroidism.

This clonotype showed up many times. J is TRBJ2-7 and V is TRBV10-2; TRBD1 is a possible D gene (6 bases). CDR1 and CDR2 (germline): WSHSY, SAAADI. V was shortened by 8 bases and J by 0 bases, with 17 bases between the two germline ends. The CDR3 loop spans 15 amino acids. The CDR3 nucleotides are TGCGCCAGCTCAGCCCGAGAGGGGGTCTCCTACGAGCAGTACTTC. It is translated as CASSAREGVSYEQYF.

This clonotype was observed a few times. The chain couples TRBV6-5 to TRBJ1-3; unclear D gene. Trimming left V 4 bases short and J 0 bases short, with 16 bases between. This CDR3 has 17 amino acids. Looked up from germline, CDR1 is MNHEY and CDR2 is SVGAGI. This CDR3 reads CASSSQDGEYSGNTIYF. The CDR3 DNA follows: TGTGCCAGCAGTTCGCAGGACGGAGAGTACTCTGGAAACACCATATATTTT.

This clonotype was observed a few times. The chain combines TRBV7-9 with TRBJ1-1; perhaps TRBD1 as D (6 bases). CDR1 and CDR2 from the germline V gene are SEHNR and FQNEAQ (reference sequence). Trimming took 5 bases from V and 2 from J, leaving 18 bases between them. The CDR3 spans 16 residues. CDR3 protein: CASSQTPGAFNTEAFF. CDR3 in DNA: TGTGCCAGCAGCCAGACCCCGGGGGCCTTTAACACTGAAGCTTTCTTT.

This clonotype was detected only once. This chain uses TRBV19 with TRBJ1-5, with 9 bases that match TRBD1. The CDR3 sequence is 14 residues long. The trim removed 9 bases at V and 3 bases at J, leaving 6 bases unmatched. The V gene's germline CDR1 is LNHDA and CDR2 SQIVND (reference sequence). CDR3 DNA sequence: TGTGCCAGCAAGGACAGGGGCAACAATCAGCCCCAGCATTTT. Amino acid sequence: CASKDRGNNQPQHF. The full variable domain, completed using reference TRBV19 and TRBJ1-5, is DGGITQSPKYLFRKEGQNVTLSCEQNLNHDAMYWYRQDPGQGLRLIYYSQIVNDFQKGDIAEGYSVSREKKESFPLTVTSAQKNPTAFYLCASKDRGNNQPQHFGDGTRLSIL.

This chain joins TRBV2 and TRBJ1-4; D call uncertain. Germline lookup yields CDR1 SNHLY and CDR2 FYNNEI. The CDR3 covers 13 residues. V lost 7 bases and J 6 bases, leaving 12 bases between the germline ends. The CDR3 DNA reads TGTGCCAGCAAGGAGGAGGTGGATGAAAAACTGTTTTTT. Translating gives CASKEEVDEKLFF.

This clonotype has at least ten counts. The chain recombines TRBV24-1 with TRBJ2-2; D is ambiguous. Germline CDR1 and CDR2: KGHDR and SFDVKD. Trimming shortened V by 0 bases and J by 2 bases, and 9 bases separated the two germline ends. The CDR3 extends over 16 amino acids. The CDR3 protein is CATSDLRSSNTGELFF. The CDR3 DNA follows: TGTGCCACCAGTGATTTGAGGAGTTCTAACACCGGGGAGCTGTTTTTT.

This clonotype has only one observation. The J gene is TRBJ1-5, the V gene TRBV10-3; a weak D match, TRBD1 (5 bases). The V gene lost 10 bases and the J gene lost 1 base, with 11 bases spanning the gap. CDR1 is ENHRY and CDR2 is SYGVKD in the germline V gene. The CDR3 has 13 amino acids. This CDR3 is CATNRDSNQPQHF. CDR3 DNA: TGTGCCACGAACCGGGACAGCAATCAGCCCCAGCATTTT.

Comment on this clonotype: A much larger clone is a single base away; this may be a read error. This CDR3 is missing its conserved last phenylalanine or tryptophan, likely due to a read error. The chain is built from TRBV5-4 and TRBJ2-5, with TRBD2 as a possible D gene (6 bases). The V and J ends lost 7 bases and 5 bases respectively, with 18 bases between them. Germline CDR1 and CDR2: SGHNT and YYREEE (reference sequence). CDR3 length: 14 residues. The CDR3 nucleotides read TGTGCCAGCTGGTTAGGACTAACGAGTGAGACCCAGTACCTC. Amino acid sequence: CASWLGLTSETQYL.

With regard to this clonotype: A much larger clone lies a single base off, so this may be a read error. The chain recombines TRBV5-1 with TRBJ1-2; 8 bases align to TRBD1. The junction had 8 bases not matched to a gene; V was cut back by 4 bases and J by 12 bases. The CDR3 consists of 12 residues. Germline CDR1 reads SGHRS; CDR2 reads YFSETQ. The CDR3 protein is CASSGQGNGHTF. For the CDR3, the DNA is TGCGCCAGCAGCGGACAGGGTAACGGCCACACCTTC.

The sample holds a few counts of this clonotype. The chain recombines TRBV12-3 or TRBV12-4 with TRBJ1-5; D is perhaps TRBD1 (5 bases). The V end was cut by 2 bases, the J end by 4 bases, with 12 bases between. The CDR3 runs to 15 residues. The CDR3 DNA sequence: TGTGCCAGCAGTTTAAAGGGGCAGACTAATCAGCCCCAGCATTTT. Its protein product is CASSLKGQTNQPQHF.

V is TRBV20-1 and J is TRBJ2-2; possible D gene TRBD1, 5 bases. Trimming removed 0 bases at V and 7 bases at J, with 9 bases between. The CDR3 is made up of 13 amino acids. The germline gives CDR1 DFQATT, CDR2 SNEGSKA (reference sequence). CDR3 nucleotide sequence: TGCAGTGCTAGAGACACAGGTTTCGGGGAGCTGTTTTTT. Translation gives CSARDTGFGELFF.

As regards this clonotype: A read error may account for a junction end that differs from germline. This rearrangement joins TRBV10-3 to TRBJ1-1, with 12 nucleotides matching TRBD1. CDR3 length equals 18 residues. The germline V gene encodes CDR1 ENHRY and CDR2 SYGVKD. CDR3 region: CASSYSSSGTGGLTEAFF. CDR3 nucleotides: TGTGCCAGCAGTTACTCATCCTCGGGGACAGGGGGCTTAACTGAAGCTTTCTTT.

In this sample, this clonotype turned up a few times. The chain carries TRBV11-2 and TRBJ2-7; the D is unclear. V was shortened by 5 bases and J by 2 bases, with 16 bases between the two germline ends. Germline lookup yields CDR1 SGHAT and CDR2 FQNNGV. CDR3 length: 15 amino acids. The CDR3 loop reads CASSPQRTLTYEQYF. CDR3 coding DNA: TGTGCCAGCAGCCCCCAAAGGACCCTAACCTACGAGCAGTACTTC.

The chain employs TRBV6-6 and TRBJ1-5; 9 nucleotides agree with TRBD1. Trimming removed 2 bases from V and 0 bases from J; junction bases left unmatched: 11. CDR1 is MNHNY and CDR2 is SVGAGI in the germline V gene (reference sequence). The CDR3 extends over 19 amino acids. The DNA for the CDR3 is TGTGCCAGCAGTTACGGTACAACCGGGACAGGGATTAGCAATCAGCCCCAGCATTTT. This sequence encodes CASSYGTTGTGISNQPQHF.

This clonotype was observed many times. The CDR3 loop is CASSEKPRDTQPQHF. DNA for the CDR3: TGTGCCAGCAGTGAGAAGCCCAGGGATACACAGCCCCAGCATTTT. The gene calls are TRBV2 and TRBJ1-5; tentatively, D is TRBD1 (5 bases). The germline V gene encodes CDR1 SNHLY and CDR2 FYNNEI. The CDR3 consists of 15 residues. Trimming took off 3 bases at V and 7 bases at J, with 16 bases between the two ends.

This clonotype showed up many times. The chain is built from TRBV10-3 and TRBJ1-1; 7 positions match TRBD1. From germline, CDR1 is ENHRY and CDR2 SYGVKD. With V trimmed by 3 bases and J by 7 bases, 8 bases remained unmatched. This CDR3 comprises 14 residues. The CDR3: CAISEGGLRGEAFF. CDR3 in DNA: TGTGCCATCAGTGAAGGGGGCCTTAGAGGTGAAGCTTTCTTT.

The chain links TRBV20-1 to TRBJ2-2; a weak D match, TRBD2 (5 bases). Germline V gene lookup returns CDR1 DFQATT and CDR2 SNEGSKA (reference sequence). The V end lost 3 bases, the J end lost 0 bases, and 11 bases lay between the germline ends. CDR3 length: 15 residues. The CDR3 coding sequence is TGCAGTGCTAGTAGACCCGGGGCGAACACCGGGGAGCTGTTTTTT. Its protein product is CSASRPGANTGELFF.

The table lists this clonotype with a few counts. V gene TRBV12-3 or TRBV12-4 combines with J gene TRBJ1-3; D ambiguous. V lost 2 bases to trimming and J lost 8 bases, with 13 bases between them. The CDR3 covers 14 residues. CDR3 coding DNA: TGTGCCAGCAGTTTACAGTGGATTCCGGACACCATATATTTT. Residues: CASSLQWIPDTIYF.

This clonotype was counted many times. J is TRBJ1-5 and V is TRBV7-9, with D perhaps matching TRBD1 (5 bases). There are 15 residues in the CDR3. The V end was cut by 5 bases, the J end by 3 bases, with 14 bases between. In germline, CDR1 is SEHNR, CDR2 FQNEAQ (reference sequence). For the CDR3, the DNA is TGTGCCAGCAGCGGATCGGGGGTTGCCAATCAGCCCCAGCATTTT. It specifies CASSGSGVANQPQHF.

This clonotype was observed at least ten times. The rearrangement joins TRBV2 to TRBJ1-2, with 8 bases lining up with TRBD1. Germline CDR1 SNHLY, CDR2 FYNNEI. V dropped 6 bases and J dropped 7; count of bases not matched to a gene: 7. This CDR3 is 13 amino acids long. The CDR3 sequence: CASRDDRGVGYTF. In DNA, the CDR3 is TGTGCCAGCAGGGACGACAGGGGTGTTGGCTACACCTTC.

This clonotype was recorded at least ten times. The rearrangement links TRBV2 to TRBJ2-2, with D perhaps TRBD1 or TRBD2 (5 bases each). With 5 bases removed from V and 3 bases from J, the gap between germline ends came to 10 bases. Germline loops: CDR1 SNHLY, CDR2 FYNNEI. This CDR3 spans 14 amino acids. The CDR3 is CASSLGVDTGELFF. The CDR3 bases are TGTGCCAGCAGTCTGGGGGTCGACACCGGGGAGCTGTTTTTT.

On this clonotype itself: A much larger clonotype is one base distant, so this may be a read error. The chain combines TRBV19 with TRBJ1-4, with D unclear. The germline gives CDR1 LNHDA, CDR2 SQIVND (reference sequence). Trimming left V 7 bases short and J 10 bases short, with 16 bases between. This CDR3 contains 13 residues. CDR3 sequence reads: CASMEASGGKLFF. In nucleotides, the CDR3 is TGTGCCAGTATGGAGGCGTCGGGAGGAAAACTGTTTTTT.

This clonotype appeared many times. The J gene is TRBJ2-5, the V gene TRBV10-1; weak D call: TRBD1 (6 bases). From germline, CDR1 is WNHNN and CDR2 SYGVQD (reference sequence). This CDR3 has 15 residues. V was shortened by 4 bases and J by 3 bases, with 15 bases between the two germline ends. The CDR3 region is CASSGSTGLEETQYF. CDR3 nucleotide sequence: TGCGCCAGCAGTGGATCAACAGGGTTGGAAGAGACCCAGTACTTC.

This clonotype has a count of ten or more. This sequence joins TRBV6-6 and TRBJ2-7; possibly TRBD2 for D (6 bases). The V end was cut by 7 bases, the J end by 3 bases, with 16 bases between. From germline, CDR1 is MNHNY and CDR2 SVGAGI (reference sequence). This CDR3 contains 14 residues. The CDR3 spells CASTLSGGDYEQYF. The CDR3 DNA reads TGTGCCAGCACCCTTAGCGGAGGGGACTACGAGCAGTACTTC.

This clonotype was picked up a small number of times. V is TRBV20-1 and J is TRBJ2-2, with 7 bases lining up with TRBD1. V was clipped by 5 bases and J by 5 bases; unmatched bases: 8. Germline V gene sequence: CDR1 DFQATT, CDR2 SNEGSKA (reference sequence). The CDR3 totals 14 residues. CDR3 amino acids: CSAPGQAHTGELFF. The CDR3 nucleotides read TGCAGTGCTCCAGGACAGGCTCATACCGGGGAGCTGTTTTTT.

This clonotype occurred many times. This chain uses TRBV7-2 with TRBJ2-2; D is unclear. The CDR3 runs 12 residues. The V and J ends lost 5 bases and 13 bases respectively, with 14 bases between them. Germline-derived CDR1 and CDR2 are SGHTA and FQGNSA. In nucleotides, the CDR3 is TGTGCCAGCAGCCCTCATGGCGTTGTGCTGTTTTTT. The encoded protein is CASSPHGVVLFF. Looking up the rest from reference TRBV7-2 and TRBJ2-2 gives the full variable domain: GAGVSQSPSNKVTEKGKDVELRCDPISGHTALYWYRQSLGQGLEFLIYFQGNSAPDKSGLPSDRFSAERTGGSVSTLTIQRTQQEDSAVYLCASSPHGVVLFFGEGSRLTVL.